The 31 T cell receptor beta chains presented below share a single source sample, sequenced in a study of blood T cell repertoires in COVID-19. Assay used: immunoSEQ multiplex PCR; TCRdb lists only in-frame clones, some missing. Of fewer than 600,000 clones listed, roughly 90% are singletons. Sequencing was carried out using PBMCs or T cells enriched from blood (not recorded which). The receptors stem from a woman in her forties who had recovered from COVID-19.

The chain recombines TRBV27 with TRBJ1-2, with a possible D match to TRBD1 (5 bases). The germline V gene has CDR1 MNHEY and CDR2 SMNVEV (reference sequence). V was cut by 6 bases and J by 4 bases, with 21 bases left in between. This CDR3 has 16 amino acids. In nucleotides, the CDR3 is TGTGCCAGCAGCACACTCCCCTGGGGGGGTTCCTATGGCTACACCTTC. Protein sequence: CASSTLPWGGSYGYTF.

The rearrangement joins TRBV5-8 to TRBJ1-5; the match to TRBD1 covers 8 bases. Per germline, CDR1 SGHTS and CDR2 YDEGEE. The CDR3 spans 14 residues. With V trimmed by 4 bases and J by 7 bases, 7 bases remained unmatched. The CDR3 DNA reads TGTGCCAGCAGCCCGACAGGGGTGGGACAGCCCCAGCATTTT. Translation gives CASSPTGVGQPQHF.

The chain employs TRBV6-5 and TRBJ1-2; possibly TRBD1 for D (5 bases). CDR3 size: 15 residues. The V gene lost 0 bases and the J gene lost 8 bases, with 16 bases spanning the gap. Germline values: CDR1 MNHEY, CDR2 SVGAGI. CDR3 nucleotides: TGTGCCAGCAGTTACTCACGGGGGAGGCAGGGCGGCTACACCTTC. Translated, it gives CASSYSRGRQGGYTF.

J is TRBJ2-7 and V is TRBV2; 9 nucleotides align to TRBD1. This CDR3 contains 12 residues. Germline-derived CDR1 and CDR2 are SNHLY and FYNNEI. Trimming took 4 bases from V and 8 from J; bases not matched to a gene: 3. CDR3 loop: CASSAGQGKQYF. The CDR3 region has the DNA TGTGCCAGCAGTGCCGGACAGGGGAAGCAGTACTTC. Complete variable domain (other parts from reference TRBV2 and TRBJ2-7): EPEVTQTPSHQVTQMGQEVILRCVPISNHLYFYWYRQILGQKVEFLVSFYNNEISEKSEIFDDQFSVERPDGSNFTLKIRSTKLEDSAMYFCASSAGQGKQYFGPGTRLTVT.

Here the CDR3 DNA reads TGTGCCAGCAGCCAAGACAGTAGTAGAGGGTTGAGGGAGGGGTACGAGCAGTACTTC. Translated, it gives CASSQDSSRGLREGYEQYF. The genes are TRBV3-1 (or the pseudogene TRBV3-2) and TRBJ2-7, with 7 bases aligning to TRBD2. The CDR3 length is 19 residues. V dropped 0 bases and J dropped 4; count of bases not matched to a gene: 18. Germline V gene data show CDR1 as LGHDT and CDR2 as YNNKEL (reference sequence).

V and J are TRBV11-3 and TRBJ1-4; D gene ambiguous. The CDR3 is 18 amino acids. Per the germline V gene, CDR1 is SGHNT and CDR2 is YENEEA. Trimming stripped 2 bases from V and 4 bases from J, with 20 bases between. The CDR3 protein is CASSLIGRAGRGNEKLFF. CDR3 DNA sequence: TGTGCCAGCAGCTTAATAGGCCGGGCGGGCCGGGGTAATGAAAAACTGTTTTTT. Filled out from reference TRBV11-3 and TRBJ1-4, the complete variable domain reads EAGVVQSPRYKIIEKKQPVAFWCNPISGHNTLYWYLQNLGQGPELLIRYENEEAVDDSQLPKDRFSAERLKGVDSTLKIQPAELGDSAVYLCASSLIGRAGRGNEKLFFGSGTQLSVL.

V is TRBV11-3 and J is TRBJ2-7, with 8 nucleotides matching TRBD1. The CDR3 is 13 amino acids. From germline, CDR1 is SGHNT and CDR2 YENEEA. V was pared by 5 bases and J by 6 bases, with 6 bases of the junction left unmatched. In DNA form, the CDR3 reads TGTGCCAGCAGCGGAGACAGGGGTAGCGAGCAGTACTTC. It encodes CASSGDRGSEQYF.

This rearrangement joins TRBV18 to TRBJ2-1; 8 positions agree with TRBD2. The CDR3 consists of 17 residues. J was trimmed by 0 bases and V by 1 base; bases with no gene match: 5. The germline gives CDR1 KGHSH, CDR2 LQKENI. CDR3: CASSPRAGTSSYNEQFF. CDR3 coding DNA: TGTGCCAGCTCACCACGGGCCGGGACTAGCTCCTACAATGAGCAGTTCTTC.

The chain uses TRBV4-3 and TRBJ2-4; 9 positions agree with TRBD2. There are 18 residues in the CDR3. V lost 0 bases and J lost 0; bases outside the gene matches: 6. CDR1 is LGHNA, CDR2 YSLEER, per germline. The CDR3 bases are TGCGCCAGCAGCCAAGAAACTAGCGGGTCATTAGCCAAAAACATTCAGTACTTC. Protein product: CASSQETSGSLAKNIQYF.

The chain carries TRBV10-3 and TRBJ2-3, with 8 bases fitting TRBD2. V lost 8 bases to trimming and J lost 3 bases; unmatched junction nucleotides: 13. The CDR3 contains 16 residues. Per germline, CDR1 ENHRY and CDR2 SYGVKD. CDR3 DNA sequence: TGTGCCATCGCTCTACGGAGCGGGAGCAGAACAGATACGCAGTATTTT. It translates to CAIALRSGSRTDTQYF.

The CDR3 reads CASSQGGRGIEKLFF. Here the CDR3 DNA reads TGCGCCAGCAGCCAAGGGGGCAGGGGGATTGAAAAACTGTTTTTT. The chain recombines TRBV4-1 with TRBJ1-4, with 7 bases aligning to TRBD1. V shed 1 base and J 7 bases; nucleotides not matched to a gene: 6. Germline V CDR1 and CDR2: MGHRA, YSYEKL. The CDR3 is 15 amino acids.

The chain couples TRBV20-1 to TRBJ2-1; perhaps TRBD2 as D (5 bases). The V gene lost 3 bases and the J gene lost 3 bases, with 12 bases spanning the gap. CDR3 length equals 14 residues. Germline loops: CDR1 DFQATT, CDR2 SNEGSKA (reference sequence). The CDR3, as DNA: TGCAGTGCTAGTCGACAACTAGTCTACAATGAGCAGTTCTTC. Translating gives CSASRQLVYNEQFF.

The chain is built from TRBV7-9 and TRBJ1-1; D gene unclear. CDR3 length: 15 amino acids. With 4 bases removed from V and 0 bases from J, the gap between germline ends came to 12 bases. Germline values: CDR1 SEHNR, CDR2 FQNEAQ (reference sequence). Here the CDR3 DNA reads TGTGCCAGCAGCTCCGCCCACGGTATGAACACTGAAGCTTTCTTT. Protein: CASSSAHGMNTEAFF.

This chain connects TRBV5-6 to TRBJ2-7, with TRBD2 matching 9 bases. The germline CDR1 and CDR2 sequences are SGHDT and YYEEEE. With V trimmed by 4 bases and J by 4 bases, 15 bases remained unmatched. The CDR3 contains 17 residues. The chain's CDR3 is CASSPLVQASGIYEQYF. The CDR3 bases are TGTGCCAGCAGCCCACTCGTCCAGGCTAGCGGGATATACGAGCAGTACTTC.

This sequence joins TRBV18 and TRBJ1-1; 7 bases agree with TRBD1. Unmatched junction bases numbered 5, after V lost 1 base and J lost 0 bases. The CDR3 has 16 amino acids. CDR1 and CDR2 from the germline V gene are KGHSH and LQKENI. The chain's CDR3 is CASSPRATGLNTEAFF. DNA for the CDR3: TGTGCCAGCTCACCACGCGCGACAGGGTTGAACACTGAAGCTTTCTTT.

A single count supports this clone. The chain combines TRBV9 with TRBJ1-2; D is undetermined. The CDR3 is 12 amino acids. Germline V CDR1 and CDR2: SGDLS, YYNGEE. Trimming left V 6 bases short and J 6 bases short, with 12 bases between. In DNA, the CDR3 is TGTGCCAGCACCTCCCTGGAGCATGGCTACACCTTC. Protein product: CASTSLEHGYTF.

The chain uses TRBV9 and TRBJ1-2, with D possibly TRBD1 on 6 matching bases. V lost 3 bases and J lost 3, with 18 bases in between. Germline V CDR1 and CDR2: SGDLS, YYNGEE. The CDR3 sequence is 16 residues long. The CDR3 here is CASSARDRLGYYGYTF. The CDR3 DNA sequence: TGTGCCAGCAGCGCCCGAGACAGGTTAGGGTACTATGGCTACACCTTC. The entire variable domain, with the rest obtained from reference TRBV9 and TRBJ1-2, is as follows: DSGVTQTPKHLITATGQRVTLRCSPRSGDLSVYWYQQSLDQGLQFLIQYYNGEERAKGNILERFSAQQFPDLHSELNLSSLELGDSALYFCASSARDRLGYYGYTFGSGTRLTVV.

This chain links TRBV27 with TRBJ1-1, with TRBD1 as a possible D gene (6 bases). Looked up from germline, CDR1 is MNHEY and CDR2 is SMNVEV (reference sequence). Trimming removed 5 bases at V and 8 bases at J, with 12 bases between. CDR3 size: 12 residues. CDR3 bases: TGTGCCAGCAGTGTGATCAGGGGAGAAGCTTTCTTT. It yields the protein CASSVIRGEAFF.

The chain's CDR3 is CASSSRDKGTDTQYF. CDR3 bases: TGTGCCAGCAGTTCCCGGGACAAGGGAACAGATACGCAGTATTTT. The chain couples TRBV6-6 to TRBJ2-3; perhaps TRBD1 as D (6 bases). CDR1 and CDR2 from the germline V gene are MNHNY and SVGAGI (reference sequence). The V and J ends lost 4 bases and 3 bases respectively, with 14 bases between them. The CDR3 loop spans 15 amino acids.

The chain combines TRBV20-1 with TRBJ2-1; 7 nucleotides align to TRBD1. Germline lookup yields CDR1 DFQATT and CDR2 SNEGSKA (reference sequence). The CDR3 has 11 residues. V lost 5 bases, J lost 15 bases, and 10 bases stayed unmatched. The CDR3 loop reads CSAYRQGLLFF. The CDR3 nucleotides are TGCAGTGCTTATAGACAGGGCCTGCTGTTCTTC.

The chain recombines TRBV2 with TRBJ2-5; the D is unclear. Trimming stripped 7 bases from V and 1 base from J, with 10 bases between. Germline lookup yields CDR1 SNHLY and CDR2 FYNNEI. This CDR3 is 13 amino acids long. The CDR3, as DNA: TGTGCCAGCACGTCGAACAGCCAAGAGACCCAGTACTTC. The encoded protein is CASTSNSQETQYF.

V usage is TRBV4-3 and J usage is TRBJ2-7; D is possibly TRBD1 (5 bases). The CDR3 runs 13 residues. V lost 0 bases, J lost 6 bases, and 9 bases lay in between. Germline V gene lookup returns CDR1 LGHNA and CDR2 YSLEER. Here the CDR3 reads CASSQEVQGEQYF. In nucleotides, the CDR3 is TGCGCCAGCAGCCAAGAAGTGCAGGGCGAGCAGTACTTC.

The chain uses TRBV14 and TRBJ2-7, with D perhaps TRBD2 (5 bases). Germline V CDR1 and CDR2: SGHDN, FVKESK. The V end was cut by 2 bases, the J end by 7 bases, with 12 bases between. CDR3 length equals 13 residues. CDR3 coding DNA: TGTGCCAGCAGCCAAATGGGGAGTCTGGAGCAGTACTTC. This codes for CASSQMGSLEQYF. Filled out from reference TRBV14 and TRBJ2-7, the complete variable domain reads EAGVTQFPSHSVIEKGQTVTLRCDPISGHDNLYWYRRVMGKEIKFLLHFVKESKQDESGMPNNRFLAERTGGTYSTLKVQPAELEDSGVYFCASSQMGSLEQYFGPGTRLTVT.

The chain has TRBV19 and TRBJ2-7; D is perhaps TRBD2 (6 bases). Between the trimmed V and J ends, which lost 1 base and 7 bases, there was a span of 20 bases. The CDR3 contains 16 residues. In germline, CDR1 is LNHDA, CDR2 SQIVND (reference sequence). CDR3 sequence (DNA): TGTGCCAGTAGTATAGTTTTGGCCGAGGGAGGTTATGAGCAGTACTTC. Translation: CASSIVLAEGGYEQYF.

This chain connects TRBV2 to TRBJ1-2; D ambiguous. Germline CDR1 and CDR2: SNHLY and FYNNEI. CDR3 size: 14 residues. Trimming left V 7 bases short and J 13 bases short, with 25 bases between. The CDR3 bases are TGTGCCAGCACCCAAGTACCCGCTTCACGGGTAGGCACCTTC. Protein product: CASTQVPASRVGTF.

V is TRBV9 and J is TRBJ2-2, with D unclear. With 1 base removed from V and 2 bases from J, the gap between germline ends came to 12 bases. The CDR3 contains 16 residues. The germline V gene has CDR1 SGDLS and CDR2 YYNGEE. The CDR3 coding sequence is TGTGCCAGCAGCGTAACATCCCCTGTTAACACCGGGGAGCTGTTTTTT. Amino acids: CASSVTSPVNTGELFF.

J is TRBJ2-7 and V is TRBV4-3, with TRBD2 matching over 10 bases. Germline trimming cut 3 bases from V and 5 bases from J; bases unmatched to any gene: 4. There are 14 residues in the CDR3. The germline CDR1 and CDR2 sequences are LGHNA and YSLEER. The CDR3 DNA follows: TGCGCCAGCAGCCACCTAGCGGGAGTGCACGAGCAGTACTTC. Residues: CASSHLAGVHEQYF.

This chain connects TRBV5-8 to TRBJ2-7; 8 bases are a match to TRBD1. Germline CDR1 and CDR2: SGHTS and YDEGEE. With 4 bases clipped from V and 3 bases from J, the junction kept 6 bases outside the gene matches. The CDR3 contains 14 residues. The CDR3 loop is CASSADRDHYEQYF. The CDR3 region has the DNA TGTGCCAGCAGCGCGGACAGGGACCACTACGAGCAGTACTTC.

Concerning this clone itself: Additional DNA sequences in this sample encode the identical CDR3. CDR3 amino acids: CASSSDRDTEAFF. Here the CDR3 DNA reads TGTGCCAGCTCTTCGGACAGGGACACTGAAGCTTTCTTT. The chain has TRBV18 and TRBJ1-1; 8 nucleotides align to TRBD1. J gave up 3 bases and V 6 bases, and 3 bases lay outside the gene matches. From germline, CDR1 is KGHSH and CDR2 LQKENI. The CDR3 consists of 13 residues.

V gene TRBV7-2 combines with J gene TRBJ2-3, with 9 nucleotides matching TRBD2. V lost 11 bases to trimming and J lost 4 bases; unmatched junction nucleotides: 7. There are 13 residues in the CDR3. Per germline, CDR1 SGHTA and CDR2 FQGNSA. The CDR3 loop is CASGTSMSDTQYF. The CDR3 DNA is TGTGCCTCAGGGACTAGCATGTCAGATACGCAGTATTTT. Together with reference TRBV7-2 and TRBJ2-3, the CDR3 gives the full variable domain: GAGVSQSPSNKVTEKGKDVELRCDPISGHTALYWYRQSLGQGLEFLIYFQGNSAPDKSGLPSDRFSAERTGGSVSTLTIQRTQQEDSAVYLCASGTSMSDTQYFGPGTRLTVL.

The chain couples TRBV19 to TRBJ2-4, with TRBD1 identical over 8 bases. Trimming cost V 6 bases and J 0 bases; bases outside gene matches: 7. CDR1 and CDR2 from the germline V gene are LNHDA and SQIVND (reference sequence). The CDR3 is made up of 16 amino acids. The CDR3 protein is CASRGQGVLAKNIQYF. In DNA, the CDR3 is TGTGCCAGTAGAGGACAGGGAGTTTTAGCCAAAAACATTCAGTACTTC.